The clone carrying this T cell receptor beta chain was counted between two and nine times. Its antigen is not known. TCRdb's table, derived via immunoSEQ multiplex PCR, lists solely in-frame clones and lacks some. The table records about 69,000 clones, roughly 93% of them present only once. The donors were in the approximately 120-subject validation cohort; that cohort was separate from the roughly 730-subject first cohort. This entry belongs to a study of cytomegalovirus exposure and HLA in healthy donors. Study-level points and caveats: One later analysis, an examination of the 100 to 150 validation repertoires, found that first-cohort TCR clusters tended to co-occur in them. The study designated 150 or so TCR beta chains cytomegalovirus-associated.

Germline assignment: CDR1 LNHNV and CDR2 YYDKDF (reference sequence). J was trimmed by 4 bases and V by 5 bases; bases with no gene match: 9. The CDR3 length is 16 residues. The V and J genes are TRBV15 and TRBJ2-3, with 10 bases identical to TRBD2. Source material: PBMCs. This sequence originates from a woman younger than 30 in good health and CMV-seronegative. The CDR3 DNA follows: TGTGCCACCAGCGCACTAGCGGGGATGGGGGCAGATACGCAGTATTTT. It encodes CATSALAGMGADTQYF. The full variable domain, in which reference TRBV15 and TRBJ2-3 provide the parts outside the CDR3, is DAMVIQNPRYQVTQFGKPVTLSCSQTLNHNVMYWYQQKSSQAPKLLFHYYDKDFNNEADTPDNFQSRRPNTSFCFLDIRSPGLGDTAMYLCATSALAGMGADTQYFGPGTRLTVL.